One T cell receptor beta chain is described in this entry. This sample is drawn from a study of blood T cell repertoires in COVID-19. The method was immunoSEQ multiplex PCR; TCRdb's version includes in-frame clones alone and lacks a portion of them. Of about 50,000 clones detected, around 83% appear once; the ten largest clones hold about 4.2%. This CDR3 has 13 amino acids. The ends lost 4 bases at V and 8 bases at J; junction bases unmatched: 7. Germline CDR1 reads MNHEY; CDR2 reads SVGAGI. The sample was peripheral blood. The chain employs TRBV6-5 and TRBJ1-2, with TRBD1 matching 7 bases. The receptor comes from an older man with active COVID-19. This CDR3 reads CASSSTGSEGYTF. As DNA, the CDR3 is TGTGCCAGCAGTTCGACAGGGAGTGAGGGCTACACCTTC.